Described below is a single TCR beta chain sequence and its context. From germline, CDR1 is SGHVS and CDR2 FQNEAQ. This CDR3 spans 14 amino acids. V trimming: 5 bases; J trimming: 3 bases; junction bases outside the gene matches: 6. This entry comes from a study of blood T cell repertoires in COVID-19. Study overall: The samples span acute and convalescent COVID-19 from the United States, Italy and Spain. Sources were T cells, B-cell-depleted T cells, or PBMCs; the material itself was cDNA or gDNA.

In the original processing: Estimated nucleated cell counts came from reference gene primer amplification. Measured with immunoSEQ multiplex PCR; TCRdb has only the in-frame clones, and not every one. V and J calls and clone size are as listed in that table; D and trimming were resolved from the DNA. The sample includes around 250,000 clones, over 75% of them seen just once. The sequence came from a man younger than 45 who had recovered from COVID-19. Sequencing was done on a sample of peripheral blood. The chain links TRBV7-8 to TRBJ2-5; 7 bases fit TRBD1. The CDR3 is CASSPATGEETQYF. For the CDR3, the DNA is TGTGCCAGCAGCCCTGCTACAGGGGAAGAGACCCAGTACTTC.